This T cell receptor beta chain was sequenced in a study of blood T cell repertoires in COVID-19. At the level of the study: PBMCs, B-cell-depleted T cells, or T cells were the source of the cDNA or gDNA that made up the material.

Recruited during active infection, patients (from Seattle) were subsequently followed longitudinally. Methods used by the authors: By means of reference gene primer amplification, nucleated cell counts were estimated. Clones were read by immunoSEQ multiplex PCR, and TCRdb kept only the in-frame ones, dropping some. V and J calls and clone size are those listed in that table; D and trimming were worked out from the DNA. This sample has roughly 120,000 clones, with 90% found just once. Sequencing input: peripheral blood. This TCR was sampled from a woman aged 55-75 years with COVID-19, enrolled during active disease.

In DNA, the CDR3 is TGTGCCAGTGCCGCGATACTAGCGGGGGTCTACAATGAGCAGTTCTTC. Its protein product is CASAAILAGVYNEQFF. The V gene is TRBV19, the J gene TRBJ2-1; TRBD2 agrees at 11 bases. Germline V CDR1 and CDR2: LNHDA, SQIVND (reference sequence). The CDR3 contains 16 residues. V lost 8 bases and J lost 3; bases outside the gene matches: 9.